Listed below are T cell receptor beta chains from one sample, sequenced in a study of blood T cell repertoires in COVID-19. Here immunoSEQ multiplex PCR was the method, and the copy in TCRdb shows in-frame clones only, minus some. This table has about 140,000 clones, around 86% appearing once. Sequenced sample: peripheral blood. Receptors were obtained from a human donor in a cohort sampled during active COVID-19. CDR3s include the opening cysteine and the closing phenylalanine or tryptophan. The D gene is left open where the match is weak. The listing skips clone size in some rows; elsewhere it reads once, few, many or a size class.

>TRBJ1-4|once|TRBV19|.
TGTGCCAGTAGAAGGAGTACCCAAGCCGGCGAAAAACTGTTTTTT
CASRRSTQAGEKLFF
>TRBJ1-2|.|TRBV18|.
TGTGCCAGCTCACCACCGTTGAGGGGGGGATTCTACACCTTC
CASSPPLRGGFYTF
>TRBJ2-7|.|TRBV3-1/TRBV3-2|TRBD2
TGTGCCAGCAGCCGGACTAGCGGGAGGGCCTACGAGCAGTACTTC
CASSRTSGRAYEQYF
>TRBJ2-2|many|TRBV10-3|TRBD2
TGTGCCACGGGGACTACCTTAGACACCGGGGAGCTGTTTTTT
CATGTTLDTGELFF
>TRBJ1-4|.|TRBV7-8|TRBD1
TGTGCCAGCAGCCGGACAGGGGCCCCTCTCTCTAATGAAAAACTGTTTTTT
CASSRTGAPLSNEKLFF
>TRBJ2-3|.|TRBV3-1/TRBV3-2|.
TGTGCCAGCAGCCAAGATAAGGCAGGCAACACAGATACGCAGTATTTT
CASSQDKAGNTDTQYF
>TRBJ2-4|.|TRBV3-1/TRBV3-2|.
TGTGCCAGCAGCCAAAGGCAGGGACACTCAACCAAAAACATTCAGTACTTC
CASSQRQGHSTKNIQYF
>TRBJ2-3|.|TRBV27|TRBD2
TGTGCCAGCAGTTTGGGGACTAGCGGGAACACAGATACGCAGTATTTT
CASSLGTSGNTDTQYF
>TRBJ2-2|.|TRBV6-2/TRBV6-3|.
TGTGCCAGCAGTTACTTAAGCCAGGGCGACGGGGAGCTGTTTTTT
CASSYLSQGDGELFF
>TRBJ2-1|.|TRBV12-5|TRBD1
TGTGCTAGTGGTTTGGGACAGGGCGTAATCCATGAGCAGTTCTTC
CASGLGQGVIHEQFF
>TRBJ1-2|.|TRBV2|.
TGTGCCAGCAGTGAGCAGGGTAGCTATGGCTACACCTTC
CASSEQGSYGYTF
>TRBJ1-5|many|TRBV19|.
TGTGCCAGTAGTTTGGGGAGGAGCCGCAATCAGCCCCAGCATTTT
CASSLGRSRNQPQHF
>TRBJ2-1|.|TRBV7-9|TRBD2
TGTGCCAGCAGCTTTCCCACGCAACTAGCGGACCCCTACAATGAGCAGTTCTTC
CASSFPTQLADPYNEQFF
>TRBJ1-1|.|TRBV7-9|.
TGTGCCAGCAGCCGAACAGGGTTGAACACTGAAGCTTTCTTT
CASSRTGLNTEAFF
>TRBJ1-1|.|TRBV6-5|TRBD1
TGTGCCAGCAGCACCAGGGGGCGTGCGGACACTGAAGCTTTCTTT
CASSTRGRADTEAFF
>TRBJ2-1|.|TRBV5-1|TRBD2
TGCGCCAGCAGCTTGGCTAGCGGAGCCCACAATGAGCAGTTCTTC
CASSLASGAHNEQFF
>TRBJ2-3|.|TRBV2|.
TGTGCCAGCAGTGAGCAGTATACGCAGTATTTT
CASSEQYTQYF
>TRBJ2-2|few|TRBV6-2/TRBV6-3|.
TGTGCCAGCAGTTTGCAACCTCCGGGCGGGGAGCTGTTTTTT
CASSLQPPGGELFF
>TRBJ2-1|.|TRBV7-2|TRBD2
TGTGCCAGCAGCTCGGGGGGCGGGAGGGCCTACAATGAGCAGTTCTTC
CASSSGGGRAYNEQFF
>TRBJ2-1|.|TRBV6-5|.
TGTGCCAGCAGTTACAGGAGAACCTCCGATGAGCAGTTCTTC
CASSYRRTSDEQFF
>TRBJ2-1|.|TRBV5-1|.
TGCGCCAGCAGCTCAGGGGGTAGCGGGGTCAATGAGCAGTTCTTC
CASSSGGSGVNEQFF
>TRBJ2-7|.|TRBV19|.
TGTGCCAGTAGCTCAAGCCCCGCGACAATCCAGCAGTACTTC
CASSSSPATIQQYF